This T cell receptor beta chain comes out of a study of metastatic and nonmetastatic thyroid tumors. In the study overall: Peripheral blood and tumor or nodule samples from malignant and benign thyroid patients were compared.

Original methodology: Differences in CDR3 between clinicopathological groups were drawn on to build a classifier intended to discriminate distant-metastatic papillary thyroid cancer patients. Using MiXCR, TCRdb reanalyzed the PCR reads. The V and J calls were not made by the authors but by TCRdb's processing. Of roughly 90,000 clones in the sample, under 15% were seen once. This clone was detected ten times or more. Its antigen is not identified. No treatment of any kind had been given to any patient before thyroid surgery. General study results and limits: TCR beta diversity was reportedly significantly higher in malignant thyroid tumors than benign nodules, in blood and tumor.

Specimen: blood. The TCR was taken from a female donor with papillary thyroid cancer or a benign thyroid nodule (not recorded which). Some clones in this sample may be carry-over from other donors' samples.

CDR3 loop: CSARVAPWDYGYTF. CDR3 DNA sequence: TGCAGTGCTAGAGTGGCCCCCTGGGACTATGGCTACACCTTC. This chain uses TRBV20-1 with TRBJ1-2; the D is unclear. V lost 1 base and J 3 bases, leaving 12 bases between the germline ends. Germline V CDR1 and CDR2: DFQATT, SNEGSKA (reference sequence). This CDR3 has 14 residues.